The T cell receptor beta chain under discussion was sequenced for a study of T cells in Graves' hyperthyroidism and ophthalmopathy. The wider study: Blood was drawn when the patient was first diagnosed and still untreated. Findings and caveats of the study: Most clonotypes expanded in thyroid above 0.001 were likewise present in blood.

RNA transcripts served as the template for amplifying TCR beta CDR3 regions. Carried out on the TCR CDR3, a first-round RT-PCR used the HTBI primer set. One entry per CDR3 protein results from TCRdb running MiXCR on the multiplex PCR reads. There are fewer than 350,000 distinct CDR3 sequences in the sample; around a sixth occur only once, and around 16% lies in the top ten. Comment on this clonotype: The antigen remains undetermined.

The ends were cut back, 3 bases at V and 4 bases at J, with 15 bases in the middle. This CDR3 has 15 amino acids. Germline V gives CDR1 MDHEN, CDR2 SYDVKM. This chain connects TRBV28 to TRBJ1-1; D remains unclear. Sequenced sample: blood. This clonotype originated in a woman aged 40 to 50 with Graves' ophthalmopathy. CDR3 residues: CASSLFGVRGTEAFF. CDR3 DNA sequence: TGTGCCAGCAGTTTGTTTGGCGTTAGAGGCACTGAAGCTTTCTTT.